These 6 T cell receptor beta chains originate from one sample sequenced in a study of blood T cell repertoires in COVID-19. The data were produced by immunoSEQ multiplex PCR, yet TCRdb's version contains in-frame clones alone and is incomplete. Of roughly 320,000 clones listed, around 87% are singletons. What was sequenced was peripheral blood. Every receptor here comes from a man aged 65 to 79 with acute or convalescent COVID-19.

J is TRBJ2-1 and V is TRBV5-4; 9 nucleotides align to TRBD1. The CDR3 extends over 17 amino acids. Germline assignment: CDR1 SGHNT and CDR2 YYREEE (reference sequence). Losses at the gene ends were 4 bases for V and 5 bases for J; bases not matched to a gene: 13. CDR3: CASSKLSGTGLNNEQFF. CDR3 coding DNA: TGTGCCAGCAGCAAACTTTCCGGGACAGGGCTTAACAATGAGCAGTTCTTC.

The chain links TRBV5-6 to TRBJ2-3; 11 bases map to TRBD2. The CDR3 contains 16 residues. Germline assignment: CDR1 SGHDT and CDR2 YYEEEE. V gave up 1 base and J gave up 4 bases; unmatched junction bases: 5. The CDR3 bases are TGTGCCAGCAGCTTGCGGGTAGCGGGAGGGCCAGATACGCAGTATTTT. Translated, it gives CASSLRVAGGPDTQYF.

V gene TRBV19 combines with J gene TRBJ1-1, with D unresolved. Germline lookup yields CDR1 LNHDA and CDR2 SQIVND (reference sequence). Trimming removed 4 bases from V and 5 bases from J, with 14 bases in between. The CDR3 contains 14 residues. CDR3 protein: CASSTRTAGTEAFF. CDR3 nucleotides: TGTGCCAGTAGTACCCGGACGGCGGGGACTGAAGCTTTCTTT.

The J gene is TRBJ1-2, the V gene TRBV6-2 or TRBV6-3; 7 bases are shared with TRBD1. The V gene's germline CDR1 is MNHEY and CDR2 SVGEGT. Trimming at V came to 5 bases and at J to 4 bases, leaving 4 bases not matched to a gene. CDR3 length: 13 residues. CDR3 sequence (DNA): TGTGCCAGCAGTAGGGACAGAGCCTATGGCTACACCTTC. Translation: CASSRDRAYGYTF.

In the case of this clone: With a much larger clone just one base away, this may be a read error. V usage is TRBV28 and J usage is TRBJ2-7, with D maybe TRBD2 (6 bases). The CDR3 length is 11 residues. Per the germline V gene, CDR1 is MDHEN and CDR2 is SYDVKM. Trimming took off 7 bases at V and 6 bases at J, with 10 bases between the two ends. DNA for the CDR3: TGTGCCAGCACCTGGGGGGTCGAGCAGTACTTC. It specifies CASTWGVEQYF.

This clone was detected a few times. The chain carries TRBV7-8 and TRBJ2-7; no firm D call. The CDR3 covers 13 residues. The germline CDR1 and CDR2 sequences are SGHVS and FQNEAQ. Trimming left V 1 base short and J 3 bases short, with 7 bases between. CDR3 residues: CASSLEPYYEQYF. The CDR3 coding sequence is TGTGCCAGCAGCTTAGAGCCGTACTACGAGCAGTACTTC.